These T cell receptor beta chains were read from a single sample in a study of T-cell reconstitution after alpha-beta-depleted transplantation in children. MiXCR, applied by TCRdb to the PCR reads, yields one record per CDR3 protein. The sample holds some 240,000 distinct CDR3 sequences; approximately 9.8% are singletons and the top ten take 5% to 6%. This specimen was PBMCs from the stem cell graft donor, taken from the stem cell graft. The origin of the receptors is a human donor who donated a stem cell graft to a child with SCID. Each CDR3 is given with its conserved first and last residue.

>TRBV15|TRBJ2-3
CATSEYLTRTDTQYF
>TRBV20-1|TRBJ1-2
CSAKQGIYGYTF
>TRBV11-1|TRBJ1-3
CASSLAAGYFEGISGNTIYF
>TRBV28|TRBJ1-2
CATGQVNYGYTF
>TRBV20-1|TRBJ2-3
CTIEGSSGPDTQYF
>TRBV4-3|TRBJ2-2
CASSQGLGQGSSWAGELFF
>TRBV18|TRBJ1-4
CASSMTAPNEKLFF
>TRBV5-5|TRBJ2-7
CASSLWQGRYEQYF
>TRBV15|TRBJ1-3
CATSSWGVGPAGNTIYF
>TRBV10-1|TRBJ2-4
CASSTTSGGPRAKNIQYF
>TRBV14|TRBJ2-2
CASSQGGRPWGAGELFF
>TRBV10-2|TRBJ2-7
CASSEMGYEQYF
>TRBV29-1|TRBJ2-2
CSVEDGANTGELFF
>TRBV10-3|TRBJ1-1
CAISAHRGAGINTEAFF
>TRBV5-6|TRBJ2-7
CASSYFDRGGYEQYF
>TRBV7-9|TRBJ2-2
CASSFSRGRALLANTGELFF
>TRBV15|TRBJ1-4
CATRRTRGLNEKLFF
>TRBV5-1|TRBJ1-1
CASSLSDSYTEAFF
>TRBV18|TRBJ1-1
CASSPEQLISEAFF
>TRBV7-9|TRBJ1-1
CASSLKLGTEAFF
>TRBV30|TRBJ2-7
CAWSVGRGAYEQYF
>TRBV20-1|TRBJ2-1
CSALSGGAYNEQFF
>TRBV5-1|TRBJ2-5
CASSFERRDQETQYF
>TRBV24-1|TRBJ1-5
CATSDHQDGFSNQPQHF
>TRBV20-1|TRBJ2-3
CSAQGQSTDTQYF
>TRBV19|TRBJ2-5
CASSPRRGTQETQYF
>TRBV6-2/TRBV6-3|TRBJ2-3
CASSWDSTDTQYF
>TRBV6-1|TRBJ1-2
CASSDGDSSGYTF
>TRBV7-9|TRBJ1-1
CASSPSQGGLNTEAFF
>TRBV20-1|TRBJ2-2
CSARRDRGTGELFF
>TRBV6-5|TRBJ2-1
CASSLGAEMSANEQFF
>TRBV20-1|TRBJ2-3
CSASQLAGNTDTQYF
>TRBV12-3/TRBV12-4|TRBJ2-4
CASVSTGTDDIQYF
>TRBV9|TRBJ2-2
CASSVAGTVNTGELFF
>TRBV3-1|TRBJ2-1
CASSPAGGTGNEQFF
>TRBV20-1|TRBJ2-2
CSARDPLAGDTGELFF
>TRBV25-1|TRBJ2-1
CASSEWDKDREIYNEQFF